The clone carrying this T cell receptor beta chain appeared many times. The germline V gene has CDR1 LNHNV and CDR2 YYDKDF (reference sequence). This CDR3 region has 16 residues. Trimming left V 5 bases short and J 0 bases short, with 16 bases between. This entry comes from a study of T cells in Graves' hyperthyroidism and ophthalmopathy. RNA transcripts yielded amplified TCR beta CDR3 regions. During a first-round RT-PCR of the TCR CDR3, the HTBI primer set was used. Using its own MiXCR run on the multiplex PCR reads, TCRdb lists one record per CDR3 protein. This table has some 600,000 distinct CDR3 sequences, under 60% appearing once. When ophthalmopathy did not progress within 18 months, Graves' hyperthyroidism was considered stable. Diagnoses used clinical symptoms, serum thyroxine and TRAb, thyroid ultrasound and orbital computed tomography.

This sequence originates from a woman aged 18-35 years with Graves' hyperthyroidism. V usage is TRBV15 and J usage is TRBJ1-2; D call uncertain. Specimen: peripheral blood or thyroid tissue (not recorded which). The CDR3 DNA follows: TGTGCCACCAGCGAGGCCCTCAGCGAGCCTAACTATGGCTACACCTTC. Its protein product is CATSEALSEPNYGYTF.